This T cell receptor (beta chain) was captured in a study of identical twins. Using its own MiXCR run on the 5' RACE reads, TCRdb lists one record per CDR3 protein. The table has more than 1.5 million distinct CDR3 sequences, roughly a third seen once. There are 15 residues in the CDR3. The J segment lost 6 bases and the V segment lost 1 base, leaving 3 bases of the junction unmatched. Germline V gene lookup returns CDR1 LGHNA and CDR2 YNFKEQ. This chain joins TRBV4-2 and TRBJ2-7; 13 positions agree with TRBD2. The sample taken for sequencing was cord blood. The receptor comes from a newborn girl in good health. This CDR3 reads CASSQGTSGSREQYF. CDR3 bases: TGTGCCAGCAGCCAAGGGACTAGCGGGAGTCGCGAGCAGTACTTC.